This T cell receptor (beta chain) was retrieved from a study of shared clonotypes between healthy human individuals. Ten or more counts support this clone. This CDR3 comprises 17 residues. CDR1 LNHDA and CDR2 SQIVND come from the germline V gene (reference sequence). Trimming shortened V by 3 bases and J by 2 bases, and 16 bases separated the two germline ends. What was sequenced on ten immunoSEQ deep assay plates was unsorted PBMC DNA. Using immunoSEQ multiplex PCR, the repertoire was profiled, and TCRdb retains in-frame clones only, with some absent. The repertoire includes some 490,000 clones, approximately 84% of them detected once, and over 9.5% sits in the top ten.

The rearrangement uses TRBV19 and TRBJ2-2; D is perhaps TRBD1 (6 bases). The sequenced sample was PBMCs. This receptor was obtained from a woman between 40 and 55 years old in good health. Some clones in this sample may be carry-over from other donors' samples. In DNA form, the CDR3 reads TGTGCCAGTAGTATCGGGGTTTGGGACACCAACACCGGGGAGCTGTTTTTT. Translating gives CASSIGVWDTNTGELFF.